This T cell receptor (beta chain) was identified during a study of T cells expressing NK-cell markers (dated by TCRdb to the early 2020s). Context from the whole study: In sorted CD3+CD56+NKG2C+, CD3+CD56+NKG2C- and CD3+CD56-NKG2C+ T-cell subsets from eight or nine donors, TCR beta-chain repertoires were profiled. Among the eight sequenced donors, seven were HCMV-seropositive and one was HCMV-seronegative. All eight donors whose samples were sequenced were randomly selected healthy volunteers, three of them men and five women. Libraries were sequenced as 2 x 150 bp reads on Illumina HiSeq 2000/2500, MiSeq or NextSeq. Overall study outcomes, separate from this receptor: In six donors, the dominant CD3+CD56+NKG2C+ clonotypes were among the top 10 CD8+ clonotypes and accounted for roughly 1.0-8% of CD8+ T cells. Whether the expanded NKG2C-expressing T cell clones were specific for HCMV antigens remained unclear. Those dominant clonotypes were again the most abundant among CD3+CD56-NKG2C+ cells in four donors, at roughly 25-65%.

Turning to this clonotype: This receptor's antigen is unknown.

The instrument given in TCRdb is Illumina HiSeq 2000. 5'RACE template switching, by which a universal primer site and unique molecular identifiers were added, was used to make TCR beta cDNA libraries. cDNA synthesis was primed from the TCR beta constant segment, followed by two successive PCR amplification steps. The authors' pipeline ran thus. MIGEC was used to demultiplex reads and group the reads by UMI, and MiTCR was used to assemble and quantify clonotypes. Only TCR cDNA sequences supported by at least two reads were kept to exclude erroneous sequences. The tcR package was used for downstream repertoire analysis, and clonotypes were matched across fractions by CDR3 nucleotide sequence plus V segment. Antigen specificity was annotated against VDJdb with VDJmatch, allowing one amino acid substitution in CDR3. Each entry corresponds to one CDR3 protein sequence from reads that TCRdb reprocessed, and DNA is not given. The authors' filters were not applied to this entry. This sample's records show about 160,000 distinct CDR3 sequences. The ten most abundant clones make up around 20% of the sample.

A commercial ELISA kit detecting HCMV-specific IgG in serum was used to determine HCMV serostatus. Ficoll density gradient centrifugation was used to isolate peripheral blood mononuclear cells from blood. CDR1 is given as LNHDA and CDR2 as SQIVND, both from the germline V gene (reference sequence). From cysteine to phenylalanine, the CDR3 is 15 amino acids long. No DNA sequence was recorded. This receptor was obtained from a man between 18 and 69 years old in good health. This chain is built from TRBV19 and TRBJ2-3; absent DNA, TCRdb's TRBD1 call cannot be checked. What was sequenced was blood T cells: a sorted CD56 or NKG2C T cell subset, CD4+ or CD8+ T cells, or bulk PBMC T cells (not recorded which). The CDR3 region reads CASSIVGGSTDTQYF. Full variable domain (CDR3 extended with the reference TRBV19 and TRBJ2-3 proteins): DGGITQSPKYLFRKEGQNVTLSCEQNLNHDAMYWYRQDPGQGLRLIYYSQIVNDFQKGDIAEGYSVSREKKESFPLTVTSAQKNPTAFYLCASSIVGGSTDTQYFGPGTRLTVL.